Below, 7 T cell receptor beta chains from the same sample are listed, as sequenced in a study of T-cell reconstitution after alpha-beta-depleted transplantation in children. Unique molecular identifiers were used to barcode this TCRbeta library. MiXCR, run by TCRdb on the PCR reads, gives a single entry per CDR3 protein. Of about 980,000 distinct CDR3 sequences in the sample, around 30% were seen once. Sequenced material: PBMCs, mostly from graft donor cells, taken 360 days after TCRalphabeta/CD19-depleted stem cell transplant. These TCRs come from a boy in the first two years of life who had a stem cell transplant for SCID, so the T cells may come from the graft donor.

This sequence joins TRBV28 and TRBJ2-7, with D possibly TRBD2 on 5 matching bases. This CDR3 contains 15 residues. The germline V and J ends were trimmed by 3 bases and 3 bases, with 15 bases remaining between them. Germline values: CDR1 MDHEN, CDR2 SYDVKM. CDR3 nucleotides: TGTGCCAGCAGTTTTGCCCCGGCAGGACTCTACGAGCAGTACTTC. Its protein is CASSFAPAGLYEQYF.

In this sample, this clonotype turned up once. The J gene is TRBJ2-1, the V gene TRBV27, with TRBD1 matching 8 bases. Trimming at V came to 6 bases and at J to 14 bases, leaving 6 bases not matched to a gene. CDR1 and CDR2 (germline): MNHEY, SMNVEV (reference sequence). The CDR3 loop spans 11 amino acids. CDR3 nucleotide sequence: TGTGCCAGCAGGCTGGGGGGACAGGAGTTCTTC. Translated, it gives CASRLGGQEFF.

The CDR3 DNA is TGTGCCAGCAGCCGCACCAGCGCCGGTTACAATGAGCAGTTCTTC. Protein: CASSRTSAGYNEQFF. The chain recombines TRBV7-6 with TRBJ2-1; D is uncertain. V lost 5 bases and J 4 bases, leaving 15 bases between the germline ends. This CDR3 contains 15 residues. Germline CDR1 SGHVS, CDR2 FNYEAQ.

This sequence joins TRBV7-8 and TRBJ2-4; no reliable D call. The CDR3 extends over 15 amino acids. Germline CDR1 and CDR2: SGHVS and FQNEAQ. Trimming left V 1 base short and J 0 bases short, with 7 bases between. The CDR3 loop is CASSLGFLAKNIQYF. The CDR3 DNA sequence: TGTGCCAGCAGCTTAGGGTTCTTAGCCAAAAACATTCAGTACTTC.

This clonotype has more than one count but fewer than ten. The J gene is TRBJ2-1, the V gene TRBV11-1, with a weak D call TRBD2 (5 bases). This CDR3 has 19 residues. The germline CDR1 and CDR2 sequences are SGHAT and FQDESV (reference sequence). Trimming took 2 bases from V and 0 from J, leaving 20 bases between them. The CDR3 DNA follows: TGTGCCAGCAGCTTATTTCCGCTAGCCCACCTAAGCTCCTACAATGAGCAGTTCTTC. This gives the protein CASSLFPLAHLSSYNEQFF.

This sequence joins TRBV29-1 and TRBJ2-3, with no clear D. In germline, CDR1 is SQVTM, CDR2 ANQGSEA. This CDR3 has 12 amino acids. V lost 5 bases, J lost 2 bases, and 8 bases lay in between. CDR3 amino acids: CSVQPVTDTQYF. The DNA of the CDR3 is TGCAGCGTTCAACCCGTCACAGATACGCAGTATTTT.

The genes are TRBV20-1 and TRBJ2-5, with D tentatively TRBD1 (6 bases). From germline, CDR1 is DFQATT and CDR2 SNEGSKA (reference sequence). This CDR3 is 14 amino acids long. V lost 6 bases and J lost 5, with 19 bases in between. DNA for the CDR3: TGCAGTGCCGAAGAAGCAGGGGATCGGGAGACCCAGTACTTC. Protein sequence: CSAEEAGDRETQYF.